Listed below are T cell receptor beta chains from one sample, sequenced in a study of blood T cell repertoires in COVID-19. Assay used: immunoSEQ multiplex PCR; TCRdb lists only in-frame clones, some missing. The repertoire holds approximately 70,000 clones, with around nine tenths as singletons. Sequencing input: peripheral blood. The receptors were gathered from a woman aged 55 to 70 with acute or convalescent COVID-19. Both conserved end residues are part of each CDR3. The order of the fields is D gene, V gene, J gene, clone size, CDR3 length, CDR3 DNA, CDR3 protein. D genes are given only for firm matches. The listing skips clone size in some rows; elsewhere it reads once, few, many or a size class.

TRBD1	TRBV27	TRBJ2-1	-	14	TGTGCCAGCAGGGGGACAGGGGTCCACAATGAGCAGTTCTTC	CASRGTGVHNEQFF
TRBD1	TRBV5-4	TRBJ1-5	-	13	TGTGCCAGCAGCTTAGACAGGGATCAGCCCCAGCATTTT	CASSLDRDQPQHF
TRBD2	TRBV27	TRBJ2-7	-	16	TGTGCCAGCAGCGCCTCGCGGGCTAGCGGATTGTACGAGCAGTACTTC	CASSASRASGLYEQYF
TRBD1	TRBV7-2	TRBJ1-2	-	18	TGTGCCAGCAGCTTATCCGCCGGGACAGGGGCCGCTCCGGCTGGCTACACCTTC	CASSLSAGTGAAPAGYTF
-	TRBV6-5	TRBJ2-3	-	12	TGTGCCAGCAGCTTTAGCGCAGATACGCAGTATTTT	CASSFSADTQYF
-	TRBV3-1/TRBV3-2	TRBJ2-7	-	13	TGTGCCAGCAGCCAAGATTTTACGGGGGAGCAGTACTTC	CASSQDFTGEQYF
TRBD2	TRBV6-5	TRBJ2-3	-	15	TGTGCCAGCAGACTGAGCGGGGCTAGCACAGATACGCAGTATTTT	CASRLSGASTDTQYF
-	TRBV4-1	TRBJ1-2	once	14	TGCGCCAGCAGCCAAGGACAGTCAAACTATGGCTACACCTTC	CASSQGQSNYGYTF
-	TRBV7-9	TRBJ1-3	-	15	TGTGCCAGCAGAAGACTAGGCGACTCTGGAAACACCATATATTTT	CASRRLGDSGNTIYF
TRBD2	TRBV11-1	TRBJ2-7	-	14	TGTGCCAGCAGCCCCCGGGCGGGGGGCTACGAGCAGTACTTC	CASSPRAGGYEQYF
-	TRBV28	TRBJ1-2	-	12	TGTGCCAGCGGCACGTCTAGGTATGGCTACACCTTC	CASGTSRYGYTF
TRBD1	TRBV4-1	TRBJ1-5	-	16	TGCGCCAGCAGCCAGTTTTGGACAGGGAGTGTGCAGCCCCAGCATTTT	CASSQFWTGSVQPQHF
-	TRBV18	TRBJ1-4	once	12	TGTGCCAGCTCACCCGGTCCTGAAAAACTGTTTTTT	CASSPGPEKLFF
-	TRBV7-6	TRBJ2-1	-	15	TGTGCCAGCAGCTTAGTTGTCTCCTCCTACAATGAGCAGTTCTTC	CASSLVVSSYNEQFF
-	TRBV4-1	TRBJ2-1	-	16	TGCGCCAGCAGCCCTCTGGGGGGGGGCCCAAACAATGAGCAGTTCTTC	CASSPLGGGPNNEQFF
TRBD2	TRBV11-2	TRBJ2-7	-	13	TGTGCCAGCAGCTTCCAGCGGGGCAACGAGCAGTACTTC	CASSFQRGNEQYF
-	TRBV24-1	TRBJ2-7	few	11	TGTGCCGCGGGCAGGGGCTACGAGCAGTACTTC	CAAGRGYEQYF
-	TRBV7-9	TRBJ1-5	-	13	TGTGCCAGCAGCGGGGGGGAGTTGCAGCCCCAGCATTTT	CASSGGELQPQHF
-	TRBV27	TRBJ1-1	once	13	TGTGCCAGCAGTCCAAGGACAGACACTGAAGCTTTCTTT	CASSPRTDTEAFF
-	TRBV3-1/TRBV3-2	TRBJ1-5	-	14	TGTGCCAGCAGCCAAGGGAGGAGCAATCAGCCCCAGCATTTT	CASSQGRSNQPQHF
TRBD1	TRBV5-1	TRBJ2-3	-	17	TGCGCCAGCAGCTTGGCCGAGGGGGCTAAAGGAACAGATACGCAGTATTTT	CASSLAEGAKGTDTQYF
TRBD1	TRBV6-5	TRBJ1-6	-	15	TGTGCCAGCAGTAGGTCGGGACAGGGAAATTCACCCCTCCACTTT	CASSRSGQGNSPLHF
-	TRBV6-5	TRBJ1-5	-	13	TGTGCCAGCAGGGTGCGGGGAGAGCAGCCCCAGCATTTT	CASRVRGEQPQHF
TRBD2	TRBV2	TRBJ2-5	-	15	TGTGCCAGCGTAGAAGCGGGGGGGTACCAAGAGACCCAGTACTTC	CASVEAGGYQETQYF
TRBD1	TRBV19	TRBJ1-3	once	14	TGTGCCAGTAGCCCCCGACAGGGCCCAGACACCATATATTTT	CASSPRQGPDTIYF
TRBD2	TRBV5-1	TRBJ2-2	-	14	TGCGCCAGTTCAAGCGGGGTGAACACCGGGGAGCTGTTTTTT	CASSSGVNTGELFF
TRBD1	TRBV6-1	TRBJ1-2	-	14	TGTGCCAGCAGTTGGGACAGCAGTCCCTATGGCTACACCTTC	CASSWDSSPYGYTF
-	TRBV20-1	TRBJ1-2	-	11	TGCAGTGCTAGGGCACTATATGGCTACACCTTC	CSARALYGYTF
-	TRBV18	TRBJ1-6	-	15	TGTGCCAGCTCACGCCGTGACAACTCAAATTCACCCCTCCACTTT	CASSRRDNSNSPLHF
-	TRBV20-1	TRBJ1-4	-	12	TGCAGTGCTAGTGAGTCAGATAAAAAACTGTTTTTT	CSASESDKKLFF
TRBD1	TRBV11-3	TRBJ1-1	-	15	TGTGCCAGCAGCTTAGATGGACAGGCGAACACTGAAGCTTTCTTT	CASSLDGQANTEAFF
-	TRBV5-1	TRBJ2-5	-	13	TGCGCCAGCAGCTTGGGGCCAAAAGAGACCCAGTACTTC	CASSLGPKETQYF
TRBD1	TRBV25-1	TRBJ2-4	-	14	TGTGCCAGCAGTGCAGGACAGGGTATGAACATTCAGTACTTC	CASSAGQGMNIQYF
-	TRBV3-1/TRBV3-2	TRBJ2-3	-	12	TGTGCCAGCAGCCAAAGGAGGGGTACGCAGTATTTT	CASSQRRGTQYF
TRBD1	TRBV6-6	TRBJ1-4	-	14	TGTGCCAGCAGACCGACAGGGGGAAATGAAAAACTGTTTTTT	CASRPTGGNEKLFF
-	TRBV2	TRBJ2-3	-	14	TGTGCCAGCAGTGTGGGCAGTAGCACAGATACGCAGTATTTT	CASSVGSSTDTQYF
-	TRBV2	TRBJ1-2	once	15	TGTGCCAGCAGTGTTATCCGGGACTCGGGAAGCGGCTACACCTTC	CASSVIRDSGSGYTF
TRBD1	TRBV27	TRBJ1-1	-	15	TGTGCCAGCAGTCACCGGACAGGGATGGGCACTGAAGCTTTCTTT	CASSHRTGMGTEAFF
-	TRBV7-2	TRBJ1-1	-	15	TGTGCCAGCAGCTTAAACGGGGTCCGGAACACTGAAGCTTTCTTT	CASSLNGVRNTEAFF
-	TRBV5-1	TRBJ2-7	-	14	TGCGCCAGCAGCGTCCGGGACATCTCCCACGAGCAGTACTTC	CASSVRDISHEQYF
-	TRBV9	TRBJ1-1	-	17	TGTGCCAGCAGCGTAGCCGGACACCCTCGAAGGGACACTGAAGCTTTCTTT	CASSVAGHPRRDTEAFF
-	TRBV7-2	TRBJ1-5	few	13	TGTGCCAGCAGCTTAAGACAAATGATGACCCAGCATTTT	CASSLRQMMTQHF
-	TRBV28	TRBJ1-2	-	12	TGTGCCGGAGGATCATCTAACTATGGCTACACCTTC	CAGGSSNYGYTF
TRBD1	TRBV11-2	TRBJ2-7	-	14	TGTGCCAGCAGCTCGGACAGGGTCCCCTACGAGCAGTACTTC	CASSSDRVPYEQYF
TRBD2	TRBV2	TRBJ2-3	-	15	TGTGCCAGCAGTGAGTCTAGCGGGGGGGGAGATACGCAGTATTTT	CASSESSGGGDTQYF
TRBD2	TRBV5-1	TRBJ2-3	-	15	TGCGCCAGCAGCTTGGCGCTAGCGGACACAGATACGCAGTATTTT	CASSLALADTDTQYF
-	TRBV10-3	TRBJ1-5	-	12	TGTGCTCGACGGGGGGCGGCTCAGCCCCAGCATTTT	CARRGAAQPQHF
-	TRBV21-1	TRBJ1-3	-	14	TGTGCCAGCAGTGTTTGGAGACCGGGAAACACCATATATTTT	CASSVWRPGNTIYF
-	TRBV20-1	TRBJ2-5	-	10	TGCAGTGCCCCGAGAGAGACCCAGTACTTC	CSAPRETQYF
TRBD2	TRBV28	TRBJ2-2	-	15	TGTGCCAGCAGTCGACTAGCAAGGAGCACCGGGGAGCTGTTTTTT	CASSRLARSTGELFF
-	TRBV6-5	TRBJ1-1	-	13	TGTGCCAGCAGTTACGCGTCGGGAATGGAAGCTTTCTTT	CASSYASGMEAFF
-	TRBV10-3	TRBJ1-6	-	16	TGTGCCATCAGTGAGTGGGGGGAGAACGACGGTTCACCCCTCCACTTT	CAISEWGENDGSPLHF
TRBD2	TRBV3-1/TRBV3-2	TRBJ2-1	once	15	TGTGCCAGCAGCCAAGCTAGCGGGACTTACAATGAGCAGTTCTTC	CASSQASGTYNEQFF